This T cell receptor beta chain is from a study of control samples from healthy donors and cancer patients. A few counts support this clone. The germline V gene encodes CDR1 SQVTM and CDR2 ANQGSEA. The germline V and J ends were trimmed by 4 bases and 8 bases, with 6 bases remaining between them. This CDR3 comprises 10 residues. The assay was immunoSEQ multiplex PCR, and TCRdb's table has in-frame clones only and misses some. The sample lists about 41,000 clones; 90% to 95% were seen once. The sequenced material came from blood. The TCR comes from a man between 60 and 70 years old in good health. J is TRBJ2-1 and V is TRBV29-1; D gene uncertain. CDR3 amino acids: CSVVQHEQFF. Here the CDR3 DNA reads TGCAGCGTTGTGCAGCATGAGCAGTTCTTC.